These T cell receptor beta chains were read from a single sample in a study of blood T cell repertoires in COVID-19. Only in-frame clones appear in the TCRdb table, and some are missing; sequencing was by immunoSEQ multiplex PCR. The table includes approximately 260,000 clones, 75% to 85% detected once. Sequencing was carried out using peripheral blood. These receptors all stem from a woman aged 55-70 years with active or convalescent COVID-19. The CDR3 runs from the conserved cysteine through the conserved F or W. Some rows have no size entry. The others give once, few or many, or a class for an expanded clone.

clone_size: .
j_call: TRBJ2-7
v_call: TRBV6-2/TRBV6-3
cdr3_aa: CASSYSASGSYEQYF

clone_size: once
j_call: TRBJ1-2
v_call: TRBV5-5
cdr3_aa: CASSPTANYGYTF

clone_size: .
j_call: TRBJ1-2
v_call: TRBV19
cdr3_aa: CASSTDRVGYGYTF

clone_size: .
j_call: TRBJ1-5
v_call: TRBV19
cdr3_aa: CASSIWGQGGNQPQHF

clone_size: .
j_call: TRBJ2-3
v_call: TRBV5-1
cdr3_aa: CASSLGHSGGLSTDTQYF

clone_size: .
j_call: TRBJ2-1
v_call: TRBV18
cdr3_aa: CASSPGQGGSYNEQFF

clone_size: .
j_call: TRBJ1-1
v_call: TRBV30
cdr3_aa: CAWSVPIRTGTYTEAFF

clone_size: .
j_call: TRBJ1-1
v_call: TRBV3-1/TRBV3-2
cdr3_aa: CASSQGTGRNEAFF

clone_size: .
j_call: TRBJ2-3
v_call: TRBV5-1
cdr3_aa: CASSLGRGGPPDTQYF

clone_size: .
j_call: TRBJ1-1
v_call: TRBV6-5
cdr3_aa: CASSYLTGVATEAFF

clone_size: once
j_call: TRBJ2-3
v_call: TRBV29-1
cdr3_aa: CSSWGGASTDTQYF

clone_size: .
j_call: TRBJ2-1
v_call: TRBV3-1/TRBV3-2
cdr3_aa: CASSLMTSGGHNEQFF

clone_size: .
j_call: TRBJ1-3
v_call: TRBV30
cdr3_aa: CAWSIGGDGNTIYF

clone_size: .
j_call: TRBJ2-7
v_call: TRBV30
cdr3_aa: CAWSGGGGKYF

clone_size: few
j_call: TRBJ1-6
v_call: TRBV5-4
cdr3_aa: CASSFGTPLHNNSPLHF

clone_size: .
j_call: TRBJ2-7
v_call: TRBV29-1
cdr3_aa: CSVSGGSYEQYF

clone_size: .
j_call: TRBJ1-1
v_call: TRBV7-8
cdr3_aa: CASSTGQASPGTEAFF

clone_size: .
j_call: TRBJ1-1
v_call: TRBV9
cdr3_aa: CASSVGGAWPNTEAFF

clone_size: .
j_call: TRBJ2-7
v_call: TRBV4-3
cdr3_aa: CASSQGVAGISYEQYF

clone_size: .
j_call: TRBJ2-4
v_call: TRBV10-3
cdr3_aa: CAISESAANRGAKNIQYF

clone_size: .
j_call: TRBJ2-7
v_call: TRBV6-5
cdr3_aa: CASPGTGVSHEQYF

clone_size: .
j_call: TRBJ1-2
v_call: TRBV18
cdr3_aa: CASSTDTYGYTF

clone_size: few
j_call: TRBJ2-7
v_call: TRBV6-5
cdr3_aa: CATHYGQGYEQYF

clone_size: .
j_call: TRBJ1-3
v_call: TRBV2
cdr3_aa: CASNYGSGNTIYF